A selection of T cell receptor beta chains follows, all from one sample in a study of T cells in Graves' hyperthyroidism and ophthalmopathy. TCRdb reprocessed the multiplex PCR reads with MiXCR, giving one entry per CDR3 protein. The table includes hundreds of thousands of distinct CDR3 sequences, around 14% detected once. The sample comprised blood. These receptors originate from a woman in her late teens or twenties with Graves' hyperthyroidism. CDR3s include the opening cysteine and the closing phenylalanine or tryptophan. The D gene is left open where the match is weak. Clone size appears in some rows only: once, few, many, or a class for an expanded clone.

abundance: many
v_gene: TRBV20-1
j_gene: TRBJ2-3
d_gene: .
CDR3nt: TGCAGTGCTAGAGAACCGAGAATCACAGATACGCAGTATTTT
CDR3aa: CSAREPRITDTQYF

abundance: many
v_gene: TRBV29-1
j_gene: TRBJ2-1
d_gene: .
CDR3nt: TGCAGCGTTGAAGCCCAGGCTAGGCTGGATAATGAGCAGTTCTTC
CDR3aa: CSVEAQARLDNEQFF

abundance: .
v_gene: TRBV20-1
j_gene: TRBJ2-3
d_gene: .
CDR3nt: TGCAGTGGGGGAATCGGTGGGGGGAGCACAGATACGCAGTATTTT
CDR3aa: CSGGIGGGSTDTQYF

abundance: few
v_gene: TRBV28
j_gene: TRBJ2-1
d_gene: .
CDR3nt: TGTGCCAGCAGTTCCCACGGGGGCAATGAGCAGTTCTTC
CDR3aa: CASSSHGGNEQFF

abundance: many
v_gene: TRBV20-1
j_gene: TRBJ2-7
d_gene: .
CDR3nt: TGCAGTGCTAGAGATCGGAAAGGCTACGAGCAGTACTTC
CDR3aa: CSARDRKGYEQYF

abundance: .
v_gene: TRBV16
j_gene: TRBJ1-2
d_gene: .
CDR3nt: TGTGCCAGCAGCCAATCGCAGGCAGATAACTATGGCTACACCTTC
CDR3aa: CASSQSQADNYGYTF

abundance: .
v_gene: TRBV6-6
j_gene: TRBJ1-6
d_gene: .
CDR3nt: TGTGCCAGCAGTTACTCTTGGAGGGGTGGTTCACCCCTCCACTTT
CDR3aa: CASSYSWRGGSPLHF

abundance: .
v_gene: TRBV6-1
j_gene: TRBJ1-6
d_gene: .
CDR3nt: TGTGCCAGCAGTGATCCAGAGCGAACCCTCCACTTT
CDR3aa: CASSDPERTLHF

abundance: many
v_gene: TRBV5-5
j_gene: TRBJ2-1
d_gene: TRBD2
CDR3nt: TGTGCCAGCAGCTGGGTAGCGACTAGCGCCTACAATGAGCAGTTCTTC
CDR3aa: CASSWVATSAYNEQFF

abundance: few
v_gene: TRBV20-1
j_gene: TRBJ1-2
d_gene: TRBD1
CDR3nt: TGCAGTGCTAAAGAGGGGCAGGGGGTAGGAGGCTACACCTTC
CDR3aa: CSAKEGQGVGGYTF

abundance: .
v_gene: TRBV20-1
j_gene: TRBJ2-3
d_gene: .
CDR3nt: TGCAGTGCTTTCCGGAACGCAGATACGCAGTATTTT
CDR3aa: CSAFRNADTQYF

abundance: few
v_gene: TRBV12-3/TRBV12-4
j_gene: TRBJ2-1
d_gene: TRBD2
CDR3nt: TGTGCCAGCAGCCCACGGGGGGGTCGGGACAATGAGCAGTTCTTC
CDR3aa: CASSPRGGRDNEQFF

abundance: once
v_gene: TRBV7-2
j_gene: TRBJ2-3
d_gene: .
CDR3nt: TGTGCCAGCAGCTTAGTATACAATCTGGCAGATACGCAGTATTTT
CDR3aa: CASSLVYNLADTQYF

abundance: few
v_gene: TRBV6-1
j_gene: TRBJ2-7
d_gene: .
CDR3nt: TGTGCCAGCAGCCGAACACAGGGGGGGAATTCCTACGAGCAGTACTTC
CDR3aa: CASSRTQGGNSYEQYF

abundance: few
v_gene: TRBV11-2
j_gene: TRBJ1-6
d_gene: .
CDR3nt: TGTGCCAGCAGCCCCGCCGGGGCTGGTAATTCACCCCCCCACTTT
CDR3aa: CASSPAGAGNSPPHF

abundance: many
v_gene: TRBV7-8
j_gene: TRBJ2-5
d_gene: .
CDR3nt: TGTGCCAGCAGCCGGCCGGGACGTGGGGCAGAGACCCAGTACTTC
CDR3aa: CASSRPGRGAETQYF

abundance: few
v_gene: TRBV24-1
j_gene: TRBJ1-5
d_gene: .
CDR3nt: TGTGCCACCAGTGATTTGAAGGGGGATAGCAATCAGCCCCAGCATTTT
CDR3aa: CATSDLKGDSNQPQHF

abundance: many
v_gene: TRBV18
j_gene: TRBJ2-7
d_gene: TRBD2
CDR3nt: TGTGCCAGCTCACCAAGACTAGCGGGAGTTAACGAGCAGTACTTC
CDR3aa: CASSPRLAGVNEQYF

abundance: many
v_gene: TRBV5-1
j_gene: TRBJ2-1
d_gene: .
CDR3nt: TGCGCCAGCTACGGGGCCGAAAAATACAATGAGCAGTTCTTC
CDR3aa: CASYGAEKYNEQFF

abundance: few
v_gene: TRBV19
j_gene: TRBJ1-1
d_gene: TRBD1
CDR3nt: TGTGCCAGTAGCCAGAACAGGGGACAGAACACTGAAGCTTTCTTT
CDR3aa: CASSQNRGQNTEAFF

abundance: few
v_gene: TRBV7-9
j_gene: TRBJ2-2
d_gene: .
CDR3nt: TGTGCCAGCAGCCACAAAGTTCCCGGGGAGCTGTTTTTT
CDR3aa: CASSHKVPGELFF

abundance: many
v_gene: TRBV18
j_gene: TRBJ2-5
d_gene: .
CDR3nt: TGTGCCAGCTCACCAATTACCTCGGGCCAAGAGACCCAGTACTTC
CDR3aa: CASSPITSGQETQYF

abundance: many
v_gene: TRBV11-2
j_gene: TRBJ2-1
d_gene: TRBD2
CDR3nt: TGTGCCAGCCGGGGGGTCCCCGATGAGCAGTTCTTC
CDR3aa: CASRGVPDEQFF

abundance: many
v_gene: TRBV12-3/TRBV12-4
j_gene: TRBJ2-5
d_gene: TRBD1
CDR3nt: TGTGCCAGCAGTCTACAGGGGTCCCTCATCCAAGAGACCCAGTACTTC
CDR3aa: CASSLQGSLIQETQYF

abundance: .
v_gene: TRBV5-1
j_gene: TRBJ2-3
d_gene: .
CDR3nt: TGCGCCAGCAGATTCGACTGGAGCACAGATACGCAGTATTTT
CDR3aa: CASRFDWSTDTQYF

abundance: many
v_gene: TRBV7-8
j_gene: TRBJ1-1
d_gene: .
CDR3nt: TGTGCCAGCAGCATGTTCAGGGGTACTGAAGCTTTCTTT
CDR3aa: CASSMFRGTEAFF

abundance: .
v_gene: TRBV2
j_gene: TRBJ1-2
d_gene: .
CDR3nt: TGTGCCAGCAGTGAAGTGGGGGGCTTCGGCTATGGCTACACCTTC
CDR3aa: CASSEVGGFGYGYTF

abundance: many
v_gene: TRBV12-3/TRBV12-4
j_gene: TRBJ1-1
d_gene: TRBD1
CDR3nt: TGTGCCAGCAGTTTGACAGGGCTGATTCAGGGTTTCTTT
CDR3aa: CASSLTGLIQGFF

abundance: .
v_gene: TRBV7-2
j_gene: TRBJ2-1
d_gene: .
CDR3nt: TGTGCCAGCAGCTTAGGGGACTGGAGGAATGAGCAGTTCTTC
CDR3aa: CASSLGDWRNEQFF

abundance: many
v_gene: TRBV7-2
j_gene: TRBJ2-3
d_gene: .
CDR3nt: TGTGCCAGCAGCTCCAGGAGCGGAGATACGCAGTATTTT
CDR3aa: CASSSRSGDTQYF

abundance: few
v_gene: TRBV7-9
j_gene: TRBJ1-1
d_gene: .
CDR3nt: TGTGCCAGCAGAATACAAAAGAACACTGAAGCTTTCTTT
CDR3aa: CASRIQKNTEAFF

abundance: few
v_gene: TRBV12-3/TRBV12-4
j_gene: TRBJ1-2
d_gene: .
CDR3nt: TGTGCCAGCAGTTTAGAGGCTTTTTTAGGGCAGAATGGCTACGCCTTC
CDR3aa: CASSLEAFLGQNGYAF

abundance: many
v_gene: TRBV11-2
j_gene: TRBJ1-2
d_gene: .
CDR3nt: TGTGCCAGCAGCTTAGCTCCAGGGTCGGGGAACTATGGCTACACCTTC
CDR3aa: CASSLAPGSGNYGYTF

abundance: .
v_gene: TRBV27
j_gene: TRBJ2-7
d_gene: .
CDR3nt: TGTGCCAGCAGGGCGGGCCTAGGGAACTACGAGCAGTACTTC
CDR3aa: CASRAGLGNYEQYF

abundance: many
v_gene: TRBV20-1
j_gene: TRBJ1-1
d_gene: .
CDR3nt: TGCAGTGCTAGACCGTGGGGTCAGAACACTGAAGCTTTCTTT
CDR3aa: CSARPWGQNTEAFF

abundance: .
v_gene: TRBV6-1
j_gene: TRBJ2-3
d_gene: TRBD2
CDR3nt: TGTGCCAGCAGTAAAGGTCGGACTAGCCGGGGGGACACAGATACGCAGTATTTT
CDR3aa: CASSKGRTSRGDTDTQYF

abundance: few
v_gene: TRBV5-1
j_gene: TRBJ1-6
d_gene: TRBD1
CDR3nt: TGCGCCAGCAGCGCAGACAGGGTGGGTTCACCCCTCCACTTT
CDR3aa: CASSADRVGSPLHF

abundance: few
v_gene: TRBV29-1
j_gene: TRBJ2-7
d_gene: TRBD1
CDR3nt: TGCAGCGTTGGGGGGACAGGAAACACCTACGAGCAGTACTTC
CDR3aa: CSVGGTGNTYEQYF

abundance: many
v_gene: TRBV2
j_gene: TRBJ1-3
d_gene: .
CDR3nt: TGTGCCAGCAGTGACGTCCCGGGTTATGGACCTGGAAACACCATATATTTT
CDR3aa: CASSDVPGYGPGNTIYF

abundance: many
v_gene: TRBV28
j_gene: TRBJ2-7
d_gene: .
CDR3nt: TGTGCCAGCAGTTTATGGATTCCTAGCTCCTACGAGCAGTACTTC
CDR3aa: CASSLWIPSSYEQYF

abundance: .
v_gene: TRBV12-3/TRBV12-4
j_gene: TRBJ2-1
d_gene: .
CDR3nt: TGTGCCAGCAGTTTCGGTGGGGAAAGCTCCTACAATGAGCAGTTCTTC
CDR3aa: CASSFGGESSYNEQFF

abundance: many
v_gene: TRBV29-1
j_gene: TRBJ2-1
d_gene: TRBD1
CDR3nt: TGCAGCGTTGAAGGGGACAGGGGAGCCTACAATGAGCAGTTCTTC
CDR3aa: CSVEGDRGAYNEQFF

abundance: many
v_gene: TRBV12-3/TRBV12-4
j_gene: TRBJ1-2
d_gene: TRBD1
CDR3nt: TGTGCCAGCACTGTTCCGGGACAGGCCCTGGGCTACACCTTC
CDR3aa: CASTVPGQALGYTF

abundance: many
v_gene: TRBV4-2
j_gene: TRBJ2-5
d_gene: .
CDR3nt: TGTGCCAGCAGCCAAGATGCGCGCCAAGAGACCCAGTACTTC
CDR3aa: CASSQDARQETQYF

abundance: .
v_gene: TRBV9
j_gene: TRBJ2-3
d_gene: .
CDR3nt: TGTGCCAGCAGCATAACACGGGGCCTTGGCACAGATACGCAGTATTTT
CDR3aa: CASSITRGLGTDTQYF

abundance: many
v_gene: TRBV7-6
j_gene: TRBJ2-7
d_gene: TRBD1
CDR3nt: TGTGCCAGCAGCTTAGGGTCCGGACAGGGCTACGAGCAGTACTTC
CDR3aa: CASSLGSGQGYEQYF

abundance: many
v_gene: TRBV7-8
j_gene: TRBJ2-6
d_gene: .
CDR3nt: TGTGCCAGCAGCTTAGACTCAGGTAGCTCTGGGGCCAACGTCCTGACTTTC
CDR3aa: CASSLDSGSSGANVLTF

abundance: .
v_gene: TRBV7-2
j_gene: TRBJ2-2
d_gene: .
CDR3nt: TGTGCCAGCAGCCGTGGGGCCCTTCTGGGCGGGGAGCTGTTTTTT
CDR3aa: CASSRGALLGGELFF

abundance: few
v_gene: TRBV3-1
j_gene: TRBJ2-2
d_gene: TRBD2
CDR3nt: TGTGCCAGCAGCCTCCCTTCTGGCGGGAGATGGGTCGGGGAGCTGTTTTTT
CDR3aa: CASSLPSGGRWVGELFF

abundance: many
v_gene: TRBV7-2
j_gene: TRBJ1-2
d_gene: TRBD1
CDR3nt: TGTGCCAGCAGCTTAGGTGGTGCCAGGGGGTATGGCTACACCTTC
CDR3aa: CASSLGGARGYGYTF

abundance: .
v_gene: TRBV4-2
j_gene: TRBJ2-3
d_gene: TRBD2
CDR3nt: TGTGCCAGCAGCCAAGATCGGCAGCGGGGTTTACTGGATACGCAGTATTTT
CDR3aa: CASSQDRQRGLLDTQYF

abundance: .
v_gene: TRBV4-1
j_gene: TRBJ2-2
d_gene: TRBD1
CDR3nt: TGCGCCAGCAGCCGACTCAGCGGACAGGGGGCCGGGGAGCTGTTTTTT
CDR3aa: CASSRLSGQGAGELFF

abundance: many
v_gene: TRBV28
j_gene: TRBJ1-1
d_gene: .
CDR3nt: TGTGCCAGCAGTTTAACAGGGTTGACTGAAGCTTTCTTT
CDR3aa: CASSLTGLTEAFF

abundance: many
v_gene: TRBV11-2
j_gene: TRBJ1-1
d_gene: TRBD1
CDR3nt: TGTGCCAGCAGCCTCCTCGACAGGGCGAACACTGAAGCTTTCTTT
CDR3aa: CASSLLDRANTEAFF